The clone carrying this T cell receptor beta chain has at least ten counts. Antigen specificity is unknown. The CDR3 end lies 3 residues beyond the end of the read and is filled in from the germline J gene. Germline V gene sequence: CDR1 SNHLY, CDR2 FYNNEI. There are 12 residues in the CDR3. Assay: immunoSEQ multiplex PCR; the TCRdb copy retains only in-frame clones and omits some. This table holds roughly 58,000 clones with no singletons; the top ten claim about 0.8%. The sample originates from a study of T cell clonality in common variable immunodeficiency. Findings and caveats of the study: In common variable immunodeficiency, TCR beta chains reportedly carried fewer deletions and N-nucleotide insertions. TCRbeta clonality was increased in CVID versus healthy controls. What drives increased CVID clonality needs T cell subpopulation sequencing.

Sequenced: peripheral blood mononuclear cells. The clonotype was recovered from a person between 18 and 69 years old in good health. The chain is built from TRBV2 and TRBJ1-2; D is possibly TRBD1 (5 bases). CDR3 amino acids: CASSETLQAYTF. The CDR3 bases that were read are TGTGCCAGCAGTGAGACCCTACAGGCC. Full variable domain (missing parts from reference TRBV2 and TRBJ1-2): EPEVTQTPSHQVTQMGQEVILRCVPISNHLYFYWYRQILGQKVEFLVSFYNNEISEKSEIFDDQFSVERPDGSNFTLKIRSTKLEDSAMYFCASSETLQAYTFGSGTRLTVV.